This TCR beta chain was retrieved from a study of cytomegalovirus exposure and HLA in healthy donors. PCR was performed using 60 Vbeta and 13 Jbeta primers. Here immunoSEQ multiplex PCR was the method, and the copy in TCRdb shows in-frame clones only, minus some. The sample holds about 120,000 clones, 75% to 85% seen once. This CDR3 has 17 amino acids. Germline loops: CDR1 LNHNV, CDR2 YYDKDF (reference sequence). With 3 bases removed from V and 2 bases from J, the gap between germline ends came to 19 bases. The source of this sequence is a man aged 18 to 30 in good health and CMV-seronegative. Sequenced sample: PBMCs. The chain links TRBV15 to TRBJ1-2; D possibly corresponds to TRBD1 (6 bases). The CDR3 bases are TGTGCCACCAGCAGCGACAAAACAGGGTTCCCCAACTATGGCTACACCTTC. This codes for CATSSDKTGFPNYGYTF.